The 2 T cell receptor beta chains below come from one sample, sequenced in a study of T-cell reconstitution after alpha-beta-depleted transplantation in children. For TCRbeta, the library was prepared with unique molecular identifiers. MiXCR, applied by TCRdb to the PCR reads, yields one record per CDR3 protein. The table records approximately 630,000 distinct CDR3 sequences, around 13% of them present only once. Here the sequenced sample was PBMCs, taken before TCRalphabeta/CD19-depleted stem cell transplant. The receptors stem from a girl aged 2-10 years with congenital amegakaryocytic thrombocytopenia, due to receive a stem cell transplant.

This clonotype has just a few counts. This rearrangement joins TRBV12-3 or TRBV12-4 to TRBJ2-7; TRBD2 aligns across 10 bases. The CDR3 loop spans 14 amino acids. V was clipped by 5 bases and J by 6 bases; unmatched bases: 7. The CDR3 region is CASSARLAGVEQYF. The CDR3 coding sequence is TGTGCCAGCAGTGCGAGGCTAGCGGGAGTCGAGCAGTACTTC.

This clonotype was counted at least ten times. The chain uses TRBV5-1 and TRBJ2-3; 7 positions match TRBD1. Trimming removed 2 bases from V and 1 base from J; junction bases left unmatched: 7. Germline loops: CDR1 SGHRS, CDR2 YFSETQ. This CDR3 spans 16 amino acids. The DNA of the CDR3 is TGCGCCAGCAGCTTTATGAGGGGGCGAGGCACAGATACGCAGTATTTT. Translated, it gives CASSFMRGRGTDTQYF.